The text below deals with one TCR beta chain. As yet, its antigen is unknown. The data were produced by immunoSEQ multiplex PCR, yet TCRdb's version contains in-frame clones alone and is incomplete. The data contain 110,000 to 150,000 clones, more than 80% of them singletons. The sample is drawn from a study of cytomegalovirus exposure and HLA in healthy donors. The CDR3 spans 12 residues. CDR1 and CDR2 (germline): SGHDT, YYEEEE. V lost 0 bases, J lost 10 bases, and 10 bases lay in between. Findings and limits, study-wide: Rarity characterized most TCR sequences, yet some public TCRs appeared in many donors. Testing in vitro showed a few CMV-associated chains specific for CMV antigens.

The V and J genes are TRBV5-6 and TRBJ1-1; no clear D gene. This receptor was taken from a woman aged 25 to 39 in good health and CMV-seropositive. Sequencing was done on a sample of PBMCs. CDR3 amino acids: CASSLASTRAFF. As DNA, the CDR3 is TGTGCCAGCAGCTTGGCCTCTACTCGAGCTTTCTTT. The full variable domain, its missing parts supplied by reference TRBV5-6 and TRBJ1-1, is DAGVTQSPTHLIKTRGQQVTLRCSPKSGHDTVSWYQQALGQGPQFIFQYYEEEERQRGNFPDRFSGHQFPNYSSELNVNALLLGDSALYLCASSLASTRAFFGQGTRLTVV.